This T cell receptor (beta chain) is from a study of beta chain features in type 1 diabetes. Findings of the study overall: Cells with high TCR expression could be over-represented by cDNA sequencing.

Sequencing targeted expressed TCRB transcripts, as all isolated RNA had been reverse transcribed. Sequencing used immunoSEQ multiplex PCR; TCRdb keeps in-frame clones, though not all of them. The profile shows 250,000 to 350,000 clones, more than 9.5% of them singletons. In regard to this clone: Its antigen is still unknown.

The ends lost 7 bases at V and 10 bases at J; junction bases unmatched: 10. The germline V gene encodes CDR1 SQVTM and CDR2 ANQGSEA. The CDR3 has 13 amino acids. The specimen sequenced was naive CD4+ T cells from blood. The V and J genes are TRBV29-1 and TRBJ1-4; the match to TRBD1 covers 9 bases. This clonotype was sampled from a woman aged 25 to 39 in good health. The CDR3 spells CSAVPGQGGKLFF. In DNA form, the CDR3 reads TGCAGCGCCGTCCCGGGACAGGGTGGAAAACTGTTTTTT.